The T cell receptor (beta chain) described here comes from a study of regulatory T cells in long-lasting Graves disease. Study-wide points: It was peripheral blood alone, not thyroid tissue, that was studied.

Concerning this clonotype: The antigen is undetermined.

The time point here: newly diagnosed GD, antithyroid drugs for less than 3 months. The TCR library used RNA extracted from PBMCs. For TCR beta, libraries came from iRepertoire HTBI primers and Arm-PCR of CDR3 regions. MiXCR, run by TCRdb on the multiplex PCR reads, gives a single entry per CDR3 protein. This sample has 400,000 to 550,000 distinct CDR3 sequences, with approximately 16% found just once. This CDR3 has 13 residues. Deletions cut 10 bases from V and 0 bases from J, with 8 bases between. CDR1 KGHDR and CDR2 SFDVKD come from the germline V gene. In addition, the sample was reused for a study of T cells in Graves' hyperthyroidism and ophthalmopathy. According to that study: The model's output predicted ophthalmopathy at a median of 6.5 months prior to onset.

The clonotype originates from a woman in her late teens or twenties with Graves disease. Sequenced here: peripheral blood mononuclear cells (PBMCs), sampled at new diagnosis, from a patient treated with antithyroid drugs. The chain links TRBV24-1 to TRBJ2-2; no definite D call. CDR3 residues: CATSRPNTGELFF. CDR3 sequence (DNA): TGTGCCACGAGTCGACCGAACACCGGGGAGCTGTTTTTT.